This T cell receptor (beta chain) was captured in a study of T cell repertoires in cytomegalovirus infection. Study at large: From public TCR beta signatures came an indication of both CMV infection and matching HLA type.

Each CDR3 protein is one row after TCRdb ran MiXCR on the reads. The sample lists some 320,000 distinct CDR3 sequences, 9.5% seen once, with roughly 4.5% in the top ten. CDR1 SGHTA and CDR2 FQGNSA come from the germline V gene. The CDR3 has 16 residues. The V and J ends lost 0 bases and 6 bases, in that order; junction bases with no gene match: 7. The sample holds many counts of this clonotype. Its antigen is currently unknown. Whole-study findings and limits: Using cumulative public TCR beta family frequency, the authors identified those who carried CMV together with the relevant HLA. HLA-C-restricted TCR beta clonotypes specific for CMV led the ex vivo response.

Sequenced material: PBMCs. The TCR originated in a human donor in good health (CMV status not recorded). Some clones in this sample may be carry-over from other donors' samples. This sequence joins TRBV7-2 and TRBJ2-3, with TRBD2 identical over 9 bases. CDR3 nucleotides: TGTGCCAGCAGCTTAGCTGCGGGGGGGCCGGGGGATACGCAGTATTTT. It yields the protein CASSLAAGGPGDTQYF.